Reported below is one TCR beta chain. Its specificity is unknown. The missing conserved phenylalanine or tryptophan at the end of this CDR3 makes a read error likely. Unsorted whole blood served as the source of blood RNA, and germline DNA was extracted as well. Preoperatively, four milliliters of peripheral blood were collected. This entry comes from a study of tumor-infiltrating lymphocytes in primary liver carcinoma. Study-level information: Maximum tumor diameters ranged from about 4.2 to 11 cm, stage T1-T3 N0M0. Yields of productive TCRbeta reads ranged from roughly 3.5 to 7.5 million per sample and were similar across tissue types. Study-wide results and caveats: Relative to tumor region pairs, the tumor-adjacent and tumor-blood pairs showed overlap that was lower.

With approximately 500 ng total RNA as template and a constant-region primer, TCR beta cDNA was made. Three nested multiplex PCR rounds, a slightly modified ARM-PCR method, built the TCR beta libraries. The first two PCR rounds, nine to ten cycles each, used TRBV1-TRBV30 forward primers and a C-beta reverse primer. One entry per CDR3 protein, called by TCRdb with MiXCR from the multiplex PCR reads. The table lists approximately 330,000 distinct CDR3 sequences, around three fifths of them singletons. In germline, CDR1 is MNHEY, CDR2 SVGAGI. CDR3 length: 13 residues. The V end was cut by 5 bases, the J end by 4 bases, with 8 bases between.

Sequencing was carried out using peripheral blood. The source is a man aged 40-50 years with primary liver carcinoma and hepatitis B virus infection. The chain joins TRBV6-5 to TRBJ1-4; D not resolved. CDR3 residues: CASSAIVNEKLFY. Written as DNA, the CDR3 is TGTGCCAGCAGTGCGATAGTTAATGAAAAACTGTTTTAT.